What follows are 30 T cell receptor beta chains derived from one specimen sequenced in a study of T cells in Graves' hyperthyroidism and ophthalmopathy. TCR beta CDR3 regions were amplified from RNA transcripts. First-round RT-PCR of the TCR CDR3 relied on the HTBI primer set. TCRdb called the multiplex PCR reads again in MiXCR, with one record for every CDR3 protein. The sample records about 520,000 distinct CDR3 sequences, approximately 25% being singletons. Material: blood. The receptors stem from a woman aged 25-40 years with Graves' ophthalmopathy.

This clonotype was observed many times. The rearrangement uses TRBV18 and TRBJ1-2; D unresolved. V gave up 2 bases and J gave up 3 bases, with 19 bases separating them. The CDR3 runs to 17 residues. Germline CDR1 is KGHSH and CDR2 is LQKENI. The CDR3 DNA sequence: TGTGCCAGCTCACCATACGTCTCCTCCGGGGAAGACTATGGCTACACCTTC. As protein: CASSPYVSSGEDYGYTF. The entire variable domain, with the rest obtained from reference TRBV18 and TRBJ1-2, is as follows: NAGVMQNPRHLVRRRGQEARLRCSPMKGHSHVYWYRQLPEEGLKFMVYLQKENIIDESGMPKERFSAEFPKEGPSILRIQQVVRGDSAAYFCASSPYVSSGEDYGYTFGSGTRLTVV.

Ten or more counts support this clonotype. V is TRBV6-1 and J is TRBJ2-7; 12 bases map to TRBD2. Germline CDR1 is MNHNS and CDR2 is SASEGT. The CDR3 consists of 15 residues. The trim removed 5 bases at V and 7 bases at J, leaving 9 bases unmatched. The chain's CDR3 is CASSPRTSGEVEQYF. The CDR3 DNA reads as TGTGCCAGCAGTCCCCGGACTAGCGGGGAGGTTGAGCAGTACTTC.

This clonotype was seen a handful of times. The rearrangement links TRBV27 to TRBJ2-7; D is tentatively TRBD1 or TRBD2 (6 bases each). The ends were cut back, 2 bases at V and 12 bases at J, with 17 bases in the middle. CDR1 and CDR2 (germline): MNHEY, SMNVEV (reference sequence). This CDR3 has 13 residues. This CDR3 reads CASSLMGGGLLYF. In DNA form, the CDR3 reads TGTGCCAGCAGTTTAATGGGGGGCGGCCTTCTGTACTTC.

In its sample, this clonotype was seen many times. This is likely a read error, given that the CDR3 carries no conserved phenylalanine or tryptophan at its end. This sequence joins TRBV15 and TRBJ2-2; D unresolved. CDR1 is LNHNV, CDR2 YYDKDF, per germline (reference sequence). With 1 base removed from V and 6 bases from J, the gap between germline ends came to 9 bases. CDR3 size: 14 residues. The DNA of the CDR3 is TGTGCCACCAGCAGAGGAGGCGTCTCCGGGGAGCTGTTTTCT. Translation: CATSRGGVSGELFS.

The table lists this clonotype with many counts. V and J are TRBV28 and TRBJ1-2; D uncertain. From germline, CDR1 is MDHEN and CDR2 SYDVKM. The V and J ends lost 11 bases and 8 bases respectively, with 12 bases between them. This CDR3 has 10 residues. CDR3 nucleotide sequence: TGTGCCGCGTGGAGGGCCGGCTACACCTTC. It is translated as CAAWRAGYTF.

This clonotype came up many times. The V and J genes are TRBV4-1 and TRBJ1-5, with D uncertain. Germline-derived CDR1 and CDR2 are MGHRA and YSYEKL. This CDR3 is built from 15 residues. V was cut by 1 base and J by 2 bases, with 9 bases left in between. Here the CDR3 reads CASSQVGLGNQPQHF. The CDR3 DNA follows: TGCGCCAGCAGCCAAGTAGGGTTGGGCAATCAGCCCCAGCATTTT.

This chain links TRBV25-1 with TRBJ2-5; D is ambiguous. Germline CDR1 and CDR2: MGHDK and SYGVNS. The ends were cut back, 3 bases at V and 2 bases at J, with 7 bases in the middle. The CDR3 totals 13 residues. For the CDR3, the DNA is TGTGCCAGCAGTGAGGACGCGCAAGAGACCCAGTACTTC. Translated: CASSEDAQETQYF.

At least ten counts were recorded for this clonotype. This chain links TRBV5-1 with TRBJ1-1; a weak D match, TRBD1 (5 bases). The V gene lost 4 bases and the J gene lost 0 bases, with 13 bases spanning the gap. Germline V CDR1 and CDR2: SGHRS, YFSETQ. The CDR3 covers 15 residues. For the CDR3, the DNA is TGCGCCAGCAGCCAAAGGGACTCCCTGAACACTGAAGCTTTCTTT. Amino acid sequence: CASSQRDSLNTEAFF.

This clonotype showed up just a few times. The genes are TRBV28 and TRBJ2-7; 7 nucleotides agree with TRBD2. This CDR3 comprises 15 residues. Germline-derived CDR1 and CDR2 are MDHEN and SYDVKM. Trimming took 3 bases from V and 0 from J; bases not matched to a gene: 5. CDR3 amino acids: CASSLGGSSSYEQYF. For the CDR3, the DNA is TGTGCCAGCAGTTTGGGGGGGTCCAGCTCCTACGAGCAGTACTTC. The full variable domain, its missing parts supplied by reference TRBV28 and TRBJ2-7, is DVKVTQSSRYLVKRTGEKVFLECVQDMDHENMFWYRQDPGLGLRLIYFSYDVKMKEKGDIPEGYSVSREKKERFSLILESASTNQTSMYLCASSLGGSSSYEQYFGPGTRLTVT.

This clonotype was recorded a few times. The V gene is TRBV5-1, the J gene TRBJ2-5, with TRBD1 matching over 9 bases. Germline CDR1 SGHRS, CDR2 YFSETQ. Trimming removed 3 bases from V and 1 base from J; junction bases left unmatched: 1. This CDR3 spans 14 amino acids. The CDR3 protein is CASSWTGVQETQYF. The CDR3 coding sequence is TGCGCCAGCAGCTGGACAGGGGTCCAAGAGACCCAGTACTTC.

V gene TRBV28 combines with J gene TRBJ1-6, with D perhaps TRBD1 (6 bases). There are 14 residues in the CDR3. Looked up from germline, CDR1 is MDHEN and CDR2 is SYDVKM. Deletions cut 6 bases from V and 5 bases from J, with 11 bases between. CDR3 protein: CASSSTGHNSPLHF. The CDR3 nucleotides read TGTGCCAGCAGCTCGACAGGACATAATTCACCCCTCCACTTT. The full variable domain, in which reference TRBV28 and TRBJ1-6 provide the parts outside the CDR3, is DVKVTQSSRYLVKRTGEKVFLECVQDMDHENMFWYRQDPGLGLRLIYFSYDVKMKEKGDIPEGYSVSREKKERFSLILESASTNQTSMYLCASSSTGHNSPLHFGNGTRLTVT.

Ten or more counts support this clonotype. The chain couples TRBV28 to TRBJ1-5; 7 bases match TRBD1. CDR1 is MDHEN, CDR2 SYDVKM, per germline. Germline trimming cut 4 bases from V and 2 bases from J; bases unmatched to any gene: 8. The length of the CDR3 is 16 residues. The CDR3 bases are TGTGCCAGCAGTTGGAGGGGGCGGGTTGGCAATCAGCCCCAGCATTTT. This sequence encodes CASSWRGRVGNQPQHF.

The chain employs TRBV12-3 or TRBV12-4 and TRBJ2-1; 7 positions match TRBD2. The CDR3 length is 14 residues. V shed 6 bases, J shed 9 bases, and the junction held 11 bases outside the gene matches. The CDR3 region has the DNA TGTGCCAGCAGCAATCGGAGGGAGGGCGTTGAGCAGTTCTTC. This codes for CASSNRREGVEQFF.

This clonotype was seen many times. The rearrangement links TRBV2 to TRBJ2-5; no clear D gene. Trimming stripped 1 base from V and 2 bases from J, with 8 bases between. The CDR3 has 14 residues. Germline lookup yields CDR1 SNHLY and CDR2 FYNNEI. The CDR3 here is CASSEGVLQETQYF. DNA for the CDR3: TGTGCCAGCAGTGAAGGGGTCTTACAAGAGACCCAGTACTTC.

This clonotype was detected many times. The chain combines TRBV18 with TRBJ2-7; D is uncertain. CDR3 length: 13 amino acids. Germline assignment: CDR1 KGHSH and CDR2 LQKENI. With 0 bases removed from V and 4 bases from J, the gap between germline ends came to 7 bases. The CDR3 coding sequence is TGTGCCAGCTCACCACCGTCTCAGTACGAGCAGTACTTC. This sequence encodes CASSPPSQYEQYF.

The genes are TRBV11-2 and TRBJ1-6; D not certain. V was clipped by 0 bases and J by 10 bases, with 13 bases between them. Germline V gene lookup returns CDR1 SGHAT and CDR2 FQNNGV. The CDR3 spans 15 residues. The CDR3 bases are TGTGCCAGCAGCTTAGACCTTCAAAGAACCTCACCCCTCCACTTT. This codes for CASSLDLQRTSPLHF.

The chain has TRBV6-2 or TRBV6-3 and TRBJ2-6; maybe TRBD2 (6 bases). The V gene lost 0 bases and the J gene lost 3 bases, with 21 bases spanning the gap. The CDR3 extends over 20 amino acids. Looked up from germline, CDR1 is MNHEY and CDR2 is SVGEGT. The CDR3 nucleotides are TGTGCCAGCAGTTACTCGGAGGGTCGAGGAAGGGGCGGTGGGGCCAACGTCCTGACTTTC. It codes for CASSYSEGRGRGGGANVLTF.

This chain links TRBV30 with TRBJ2-7; no firm D call. Trimming took 3 bases from V and 4 from J, leaving 13 bases between them. The CDR3 loop spans 13 amino acids. Germline-derived CDR1 and CDR2 are GTSNPN and SVGIG (reference sequence). The CDR3 here is CAWSVPRLYEQYF. CDR3 in DNA: TGTGCCTGGAGCGTTCCACGGCTTTACGAGCAGTACTTC.

Many counts were recorded for this clonotype. The rearrangement joins TRBV6-5 to TRBJ2-5; D possibly corresponds to TRBD2 (6 bases). Trimming stripped 2 bases from V and 5 bases from J, with 15 bases between. Per germline, CDR1 MNHEY and CDR2 SVGAGI. The CDR3 contains 15 residues. The CDR3 coding sequence is TGTGCCAGCAGTTACGGGGGAGGCTTTGGGGAGACCCAGTACTTC. Translating it yields CASSYGGGFGETQYF.

In regard to this clonotype: One end of the junction varies from germline; a read error may be responsible. The genes are TRBV3-1 and TRBJ1-2; D uncertain. Looked up from germline, CDR1 is LGHDT and CDR2 is YNNKEL (reference sequence). CDR3 length: 14 amino acids. The DNA of the CDR3 is TGTGCCAACAGCCATAGTGTAGAAATCTATGGCTACACCTTC. It codes for CANSHSVEIYGYTF.

This chain links TRBV5-1 with TRBJ1-1; D ambiguous. Germline V CDR1 and CDR2: SGHRS, YFSETQ. CDR3 length: 13 amino acids. Trimming left V 2 bases short and J 8 bases short, with 13 bases between. The CDR3 DNA sequence: TGCGCCAGCAGCTTAGACGGCCAGGTGGAAGCTTTCTTT. Residues: CASSLDGQVEAFF. The variable domain in full, completed from reference TRBV5-1 and TRBJ1-1, reads KAGVTQTPRYLIKTRGQQVTLSCSPISGHRSVSWYQQTPGQGLQFLFEYFSETQRNKGNFPGRFSGRQFSNSRSEMNVSTLELGDSALYLCASSLDGQVEAFFGQGTRLTVV.

This clonotype was counted ten times or more. This chain joins TRBV28 and TRBJ1-2, with unresolved D. Germline CDR1 is MDHEN and CDR2 is SYDVKM. The germline V and J ends were trimmed by 3 bases and 4 bases, with 9 bases remaining between them. The CDR3 is made up of 13 amino acids. The CDR3 DNA sequence: TGTGCCAGCAGTTTGTTCAGCTTCTATGGCTACACCTTC. Amino acids: CASSLFSFYGYTF.

The sample holds many counts of this clonotype. The J gene is TRBJ1-1, the V gene TRBV29-1; D is undetermined. V lost 6 bases and J lost 11, with 16 bases in between. CDR3 length: 11 amino acids. Per germline, CDR1 SQVTM and CDR2 ANQGSEA. The CDR3 region is CSVPGPKDAFF. CDR3 DNA sequence: TGCAGCGTCCCCGGCCCTAAAGATGCTTTCTTT. Based on the CDR3 plus reference TRBV29-1 and TRBJ1-1, the full variable domain is SAVISQKPSRDICQRGTSLTIQCQVDSQVTMMFWYRQQPGQSLTLIATANQGSEATYESGFVIDKFPISRPNLTFSTLTVSNMSPEDSSIYLCSVPGPKDAFFGQGTRLTVV.

Ten or more counts support this clonotype. This chain links TRBV28 with TRBJ1-1; TRBD1 agrees at 7 bases. This CDR3 has 15 amino acids. The ends lost 5 bases at V and 0 bases at J; junction bases unmatched: 6. The V gene's germline CDR1 is MDHEN and CDR2 SYDVKM. The CDR3 DNA is TGTGCCAGCAGTCCCAGGGGGGGTATGAACACTGAAGCTTTCTTT. Protein sequence: CASSPRGGMNTEAFF.

The sample holds many counts of this clonotype. This chain uses TRBV19 with TRBJ1-2; tentatively, D is TRBD1 (6 bases). V lost 3 bases and J 4 bases, leaving 15 bases between the germline ends. From germline, CDR1 is LNHDA and CDR2 SQIVND (reference sequence). This CDR3 spans 15 amino acids. In nucleotides, the CDR3 is TGTGCCAGTAGTATTCCAGGGGCTTTTTCCTATGGCTACACCTTC. It codes for CASSIPGAFSYGYTF. The variable domain in full, completed from reference TRBV19 and TRBJ1-2, reads DGGITQSPKYLFRKEGQNVTLSCEQNLNHDAMYWYRQDPGQGLRLIYYSQIVNDFQKGDIAEGYSVSREKKESFPLTVTSAQKNPTAFYLCASSIPGAFSYGYTFGSGTRLTVV.

This clonotype was observed at least ten times. It may be a read error: a sequence one base away is much more abundant. V usage is TRBV6-5 and J usage is TRBJ2-5, with 7 positions matching TRBD1. Germline CDR1 reads MNHEY; CDR2 reads SVGAGI. The CDR3 spans 15 residues. The CDR3: CASSYLQGSQETKYF. CDR3 coding DNA: TGTGCCAGCAGTTATCTACAGGGGAGCCAAGAGACCAAGTACTTC.

This clonotype showed up just a few times. The chain carries TRBV29-1 and TRBJ2-7, with D perhaps TRBD1 or TRBD2 (5 bases each). The V end was cut by 7 bases, the J end by 4 bases, with 17 bases between. CDR1 is SQVTM, CDR2 ANQGSEA, per germline. The CDR3 spans 13 residues. The CDR3 DNA follows: TGCAGCGCCCGGGACGGAGGAGGATACGAGCAGTACTTC. Translating gives CSARDGGGYEQYF.

This chain joins TRBV6-4 and TRBJ1-5; D gene uncertain. Per the germline V gene, CDR1 is MRHNA and CDR2 is SNTAGT. The CDR3 extends over 14 amino acids. The ends were cut back, 3 bases at V and 1 base at J, with 7 bases in the middle. Written as DNA, the CDR3 is TGTGCCAGCAGTGAAAGCACAAGCAATCAGCCCCAGCATTTT. Amino acids: CASSESTSNQPQHF.

This clonotype appeared many times. Here the CDR3 DNA reads TGTGCCAGCATTGACAGGGGTGGAACCTACGAGCAGTACTTC. It specifies CASIDRGGTYEQYF. The V call is TRBV6-1, the J call TRBJ2-7; 8 nucleotides agree with TRBD1. V shed 7 bases and J 2 bases; nucleotides not matched to a gene: 7. Germline values: CDR1 MNHNS, CDR2 SASEGT. The length of the CDR3 is 14 residues.

The chain has TRBV6-5 and TRBJ1-6; weak D call: TRBD1 (5 bases). Trimming left V 0 bases short and J 8 bases short, with 11 bases between. Per the germline V gene, CDR1 is MNHEY and CDR2 is SVGAGI. This CDR3 is built from 15 residues. CDR3 protein: CASSYSGPQDSPLHF. For the CDR3, the DNA is TGTGCCAGCAGTTACTCGGGACCCCAGGATTCACCCCTCCACTTT.